These 5 T cell receptor beta chains came from one sample sequenced in a study of T-cell reconstitution after alpha-beta-depleted transplantation in children. The TCRbeta library was prepared with unique molecular identifiers. A single record per CDR3 protein comes from TCRdb applying MiXCR to the PCR reads. Seen here are over 400,000 distinct CDR3 sequences, about 12% observed once, and the top ten hold more than 5.5%. Sequences were derived from PBMCs from the stem cell graft donor, sampled from the stem cell graft. Receptors were obtained from a human donor who donated a stem cell graft to a child with combined immunodeficiency.

The chain employs TRBV20-1 and TRBJ2-1; D might be TRBD2 (6 bases). Germline V gives CDR1 DFQATT, CDR2 SNEGSKA (reference sequence). The V gene lost 0 bases and the J gene lost 6 bases, with 15 bases spanning the gap. The CDR3 consists of 15 residues. The CDR3 DNA reads TGCAGTGCTAGAGATCTGGGGGGTCCTCGCAATGAGCAGTTCTTC. It encodes CSARDLGGPRNEQFF.

Only a few counts were recorded for this clonotype. The rearrangement uses TRBV5-1 and TRBJ2-1; TRBD2 aligns across 14 bases. Trimming cost V 3 bases and J 6 bases; bases outside gene matches: 5. The CDR3 extends over 16 amino acids. In germline, CDR1 is SGHRS, CDR2 YFSETQ. CDR3 residues: CASSSGGTSGSNEQFF. The CDR3 nucleotides are TGCGCCAGCAGCTCCGGCGGGACTAGCGGGAGCAATGAGCAGTTCTTC. Full variable domain (outside the CDR3, taken from reference TRBV5-1 and TRBJ2-1): KAGVTQTPRYLIKTRGQQVTLSCSPISGHRSVSWYQQTPGQGLQFLFEYFSETQRNKGNFPGRFSGRQFSNSRSEMNVSTLELGDSALYLCASSSGGTSGSNEQFFGPGTRLTVL.

This clonotype showed up just a few times. The rearrangement links TRBV12-3 or TRBV12-4 to TRBJ2-5; D is ambiguous. There are 12 residues in the CDR3. V gave up 5 bases and J gave up 5 bases, with 9 bases separating them. CDR3 residues: CASSAGLETQYF. The CDR3 DNA reads TGTGCCAGCAGTGCTGGTTTGGAGACCCAGTACTTC.

The sample holds many counts of this clonotype. The chain is built from TRBV12-3 or TRBV12-4 and TRBJ2-5, with D tentatively TRBD1 (6 bases). The V end was cut by 5 bases, the J end by 2 bases, with 12 bases between. There are 14 residues in the CDR3. The CDR3 spells CASSQQGRQETQYF. DNA for the CDR3: TGTGCCAGCAGTCAACAGGGAAGGCAAGAGACCCAGTACTTC.

The chain combines TRBV12-5 with TRBJ2-2; 9 bases line up with TRBD1. The CDR3 runs 15 residues. CDR1 LGHNT and CDR2 FRNRAP come from the germline V gene. After removal of 7 bases from V and 4 bases from J, the junction contained 7 bases not matched to a gene. The CDR3 here is CASANRGLGTGELFF. The CDR3 DNA sequence: TGTGCTAGTGCTAACAGGGGGCTTGGCACCGGGGAGCTGTTTTTT.